This T cell receptor (beta chain) was identified during a study of T cell repertoires in cytomegalovirus infection (dated by TCRdb to between 2018 and 2021). Turning to the overall study: Peptide stimulations targeted recently identified HLA-C-restricted CMV epitopes, whose presentation resists viral immunomodulation, together with well-studied HLA-B-restricted epitopes. Because public TCR beta signatures pointed to carriage of CMV infection together with the matching HLA type, the HLA type of each donor mattered for the analysis. Broader findings and caveats from the paper: In the ex vivo response, HLA-C-restricted CMV-specific TCR beta clonotypes were dominant, and in two of eight donors the single most frequent clonotype came from this HLA-C-restricted group. In both this cohort and an independent cohort of 352 donors, the cumulative frequency of public TCR beta family members distinguished carriers of CMV infection plus the relevant HLA type.

These reads were obtained on an Illumina HiSeq 1500. TCRdb handled the public reads itself, with Q25 trimming in fastp and clone calling in MiXCR, and kept productive beta chains. Under each unique CDR3 protein, matching rows form one entry showing the most common genes and DNA. The sample table contains about 130,000 distinct CDR3 sequences; only one count was recorded for about 32% of them. 58% of the sample goes to the ten largest clones. Points on this clonotype: This receptor's antigen is unknown. Base qualities are not recorded, but no much larger clone differs from it by a single base.

This sample's treatment or condition label indicates: in vitro stimulation with specific CMV peptide epitopes to enrich CMV-specific T cells. Taken from cysteine to phenylalanine, the CDR3 has 15 residues. Solely the CDR3 DNA is kept, with 45 bases framed from the first base. A distance of 16 bases separates the germline ends of V and J, which lose 6 bases and 7 bases respectively. Looking up the germline V gene yields CDR1 MGHRA and CDR2 YSYEKL. The clonotype comes from a human donor in good health (CMV status not recorded). Some clones in this sample may be carry-over from other donors' samples. The V and J genes are TRBV4-1 and TRBJ1-6, with no D gene named confidently. This sample comprised CD8+ T cells from cultured PBMCs, obtained from culture after CMV antigen stimulation. The nucleotide sequence reads TGCGCCAGCAGTTTATCGCCCGCGGTGAATTCACCCCTCCACTTT. This codes for CASSLSPAVNSPLHF.